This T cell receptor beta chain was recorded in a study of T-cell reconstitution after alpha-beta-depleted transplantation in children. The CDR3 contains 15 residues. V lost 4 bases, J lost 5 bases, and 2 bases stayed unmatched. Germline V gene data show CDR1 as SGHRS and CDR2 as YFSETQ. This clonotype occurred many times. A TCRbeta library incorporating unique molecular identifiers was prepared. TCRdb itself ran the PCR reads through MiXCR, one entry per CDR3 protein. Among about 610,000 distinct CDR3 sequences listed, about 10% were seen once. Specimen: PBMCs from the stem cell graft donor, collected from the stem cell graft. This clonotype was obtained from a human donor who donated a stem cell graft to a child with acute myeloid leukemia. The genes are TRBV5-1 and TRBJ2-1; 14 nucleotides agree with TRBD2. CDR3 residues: CASSGTSGRNNEQFF. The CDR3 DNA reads TGCGCCAGCAGCGGGACTAGCGGGAGAAACAATGAGCAGTTCTTC.